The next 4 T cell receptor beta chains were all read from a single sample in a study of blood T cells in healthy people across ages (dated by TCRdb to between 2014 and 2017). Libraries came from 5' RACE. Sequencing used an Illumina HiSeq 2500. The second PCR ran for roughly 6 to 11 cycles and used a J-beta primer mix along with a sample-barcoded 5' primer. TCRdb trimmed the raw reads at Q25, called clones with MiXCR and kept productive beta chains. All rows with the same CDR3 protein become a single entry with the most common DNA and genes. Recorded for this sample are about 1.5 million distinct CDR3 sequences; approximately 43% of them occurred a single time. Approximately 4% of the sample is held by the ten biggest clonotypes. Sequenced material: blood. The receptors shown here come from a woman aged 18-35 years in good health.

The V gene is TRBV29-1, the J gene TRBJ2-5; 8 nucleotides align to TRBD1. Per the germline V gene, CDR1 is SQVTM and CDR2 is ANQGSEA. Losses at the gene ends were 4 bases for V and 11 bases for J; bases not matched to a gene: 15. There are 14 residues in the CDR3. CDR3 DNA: TGCAGCGTTGCTCTTCGACAGGGGAGTCTTGAGCAGTACTTC. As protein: CSVALRQGSLEQYF.

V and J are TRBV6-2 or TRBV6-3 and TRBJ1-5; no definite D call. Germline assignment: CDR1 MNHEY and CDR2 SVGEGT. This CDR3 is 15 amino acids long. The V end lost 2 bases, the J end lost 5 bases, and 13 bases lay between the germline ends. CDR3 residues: CASSYTPGWYQPQHF. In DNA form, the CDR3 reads TGTGCCAGCAGTTACACTCCGGGGTGGTATCAGCCCCAGCATTTT.

The CDR3 here is CSAAPSSGITDTQYF. DNA of the CDR3: TGCAGTGCTGCCCCCTCTAGCGGCATCACAGATACGCAGTATTTT. The chain has TRBV20-1 and TRBJ2-3; 7 nucleotides match TRBD2. CDR1 and CDR2 from the germline V gene are DFQATT and SNEGSKA (reference sequence). After removal of 5 bases from V and 2 bases from J, the junction contained 10 bases not matched to a gene. This CDR3 has 15 amino acids.

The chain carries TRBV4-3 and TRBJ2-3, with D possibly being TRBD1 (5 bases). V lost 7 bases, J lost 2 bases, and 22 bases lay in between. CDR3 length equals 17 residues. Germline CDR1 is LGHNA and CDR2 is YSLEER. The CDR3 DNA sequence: TGCGCCAGCACTTCCCCAGAGGACACCTTATTCACAGATACGCAGTATTTT. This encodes CASTSPEDTLFTDTQYF.